One sample yielded the 9 T cell receptor beta chains listed below, sequenced in a study of blood T cell repertoires in COVID-19. The protocol was immunoSEQ multiplex PCR, while the TCRdb copy is restricted to in-frame clones and leaves out a portion. The sample lists 150,000 to 200,000 clones, 85% occurring once. The sample consisted of peripheral blood. These receptors came from a human donor with acute or convalescent COVID-19. The donor label of this sample is uncertain.

The CDR3 reads CAISGPTGANMNTEAFF. CDR3 bases: TGTGCCATCAGTGGGCCGACAGGGGCCAACATGAACACTGAAGCTTTCTTT. The rearrangement uses TRBV10-3 and TRBJ1-1, with TRBD1 matching over 8 bases. Germline CDR1 and CDR2: ENHRY and SYGVKD. CDR3 length: 17 residues. The junction had 10 bases not matched to a gene; V was cut back by 4 bases and J by 0 bases.

The chain combines TRBV4-1 with TRBJ1-5, with TRBD1 matching over 8 bases. J lost 5 bases, V lost 6 bases, and 9 bases had no gene match. This CDR3 is 15 amino acids long. Germline V CDR1 and CDR2: MGHRA, YSYEKL. CDR3 nucleotides: TGCGCCAGCAGTCCACGGACAGGGAAGGATCAGCCCCAGCATTTT. Protein sequence: CASSPRTGKDQPQHF.

This clone has just a few counts. This chain uses TRBV10-3 with TRBJ1-1; D unclear. In germline, CDR1 is ENHRY, CDR2 SYGVKD. This CDR3 spans 15 amino acids. Between the trimmed V and J ends, which lost 4 bases and 0 bases, there was a span of 12 bases. CDR3 amino acids: CAISVAVTMNTEAFF. DNA for the CDR3: TGTGCCATCAGTGTCGCTGTTACTATGAACACTGAAGCTTTCTTT.

CDR3 region: CAWSQGDRYEKLFF. Here the CDR3 DNA reads TGTGCCTGGAGCCAGGGGGACCGATATGAAAAACTGTTTTTT. The V and J genes are TRBV30 and TRBJ1-4, with 7 bases aligning to TRBD1. Germline V gene sequence: CDR1 GTSNPN, CDR2 SVGIG (reference sequence). This CDR3 spans 14 amino acids. V was clipped by 3 bases and J by 6 bases; unmatched bases: 7.

Relative to its sample, this clone is medium-sized (0.01 to 0.1%). The chain couples TRBV2 to TRBJ1-2, with D possibly matching TRBD1 (6 bases). The CDR3 loop spans 16 amino acids. With 5 bases removed from V and 0 bases from J, the gap between germline ends came to 16 bases. CDR1 SNHLY and CDR2 FYNNEI come from the germline V gene. This CDR3 is CASSPRTGFTNYGYTF. The DNA for the CDR3 is TGTGCCAGCAGTCCTAGAACAGGGTTCACTAACTATGGCTACACCTTC.

V gene TRBV28 combines with J gene TRBJ2-2; 9 bases match TRBD1. Germline loops: CDR1 MDHEN, CDR2 SYDVKM. The trim removed 5 bases at V and 8 bases at J, leaving 9 bases unmatched. The length of the CDR3 is 15 residues. CDR3 in DNA: TGTGCCAGCAGTCCTCACTCACAGGGGGCAGGGGAGCTGTTTTTT. Its translation is CASSPHSQGAGELFF. Full variable domain (rest looked up from reference TRBV28 and TRBJ2-2): DVKVTQSSRYLVKRTGEKVFLECVQDMDHENMFWYRQDPGLGLRLIYFSYDVKMKEKGDIPEGYSVSREKKERFSLILESASTNQTSMYLCASSPHSQGAGELFFGEGSRLTVL.

The rearrangement joins TRBV3-1 (or the pseudogene TRBV3-2) to TRBJ1-1, with no clear D. Trimming cost V 2 bases and J 1 base, with 8 bases left between them. The germline V gene has CDR1 LGHDT and CDR2 YNNKEL (reference sequence). This CDR3 contains 14 residues. CDR3 loop: CASSQSGTNTEAFF. CDR3 DNA: TGTGCCAGCAGCCAATCAGGCACGAACACTGAAGCTTTCTTT.

This clone was detected a few times. The rearrangement uses TRBV4-1 and TRBJ1-5, with 12 bases lining up with TRBD1. Germline lookup yields CDR1 MGHRA and CDR2 YSYEKL. This CDR3 comprises 20 residues. V dropped 2 bases and J dropped 2; count of bases not matched to a gene: 13. The CDR3 coding sequence is TGCGCCAGCAGCCAACCTACGGGACAGGGGGCCTATCGGGGCAATCAGCCCCAGCATTTT. Translating it yields CASSQPTGQGAYRGNQPQHF.

The J gene is TRBJ1-2, the V gene TRBV9, with D unclear. Trimming took off 0 bases at V and 2 bases at J, with 5 bases between the two ends. Germline values: CDR1 SGDLS, CDR2 YYNGEE. The CDR3 spans 13 residues. CDR3 sequence (DNA): TGTGCCAGCAGCGTAGGGCCAAACTATGGCTACACCTTC. Its translation is CASSVGPNYGYTF.